Presented here are 9 T cell receptor beta chains from one specimen sequenced in a study of identical twins. TCRdb processed the 5' RACE reads anew with MiXCR; each CDR3 protein has one entry. This sample has roughly 700,000 distinct CDR3 sequences, with 8.5% to 9.5% found just once. In addition, the sample was reused for a study of yellow fever vaccine responses in identical twins.

Sequenced: PBMCs. The receptors originated from a woman aged 18-30 years in good health.

There are a few counts of this clonotype. The rearrangement joins TRBV20-1 to TRBJ2-7; 7 positions match TRBD1. Trimming at V came to 1 base and at J to 5 bases, leaving 5 bases not matched to a gene. Germline CDR1 reads DFQATT; CDR2 reads SNEGSKA (reference sequence). The CDR3 spans 13 residues. The CDR3 region is CSARGQGGDEQYF. Here the CDR3 DNA reads TGCAGTGCTAGAGGACAGGGCGGAGACGAGCAGTACTTC.

The table lists this clonotype with many counts. The rearrangement links TRBV7-2 to TRBJ2-1; 8 nucleotides align to TRBD1. Germline V gives CDR1 SGHTA, CDR2 FQGNSA. The V gene end was trimmed by 2 bases and the J gene end by 5 bases; junction bases not matched to a gene: 11. This CDR3 spans 17 amino acids. CDR3 sequence (DNA): TGTGCCAGCAGCTTACATGTTTGGACAGGGAGTAACAATGAGCAGTTCTTC. Translated, it gives CASSLHVWTGSNNEQFF.

This chain links TRBV7-2 with TRBJ2-1; 9 bases are shared with TRBD2. This CDR3 contains 16 residues. The germline gives CDR1 SGHTA, CDR2 FQGNSA. V shed 2 bases, J shed 2 bases, and the junction held 4 bases outside the gene matches. CDR3 sequence reads: CASSLRASGTYNEQFF. CDR3 sequence (DNA): TGTGCCAGCAGCTTACGTGCTAGCGGGACCTACAATGAGCAGTTCTTC.

This clonotype was seen at least ten times. V usage is TRBV7-8 and J usage is TRBJ2-4; TRBD2 matches 14 bases. CDR1 is SGHVS, CDR2 FQNEAQ, per germline. Unmatched junction bases numbered 3, after V lost 5 bases and J lost 6 bases. The CDR3 is 15 residues long. The CDR3 bases are TGTGCCAGCAGCGCCGGGACTAGCGGGGGAAACATTCAGTACTTC. It translates to CASSAGTSGGNIQYF. Full variable domain (remainder filled in from reference TRBV7-8 and TRBJ2-4): GAGVSQSPRYKVAKRGQDVALRCDPISGHVSLFWYQQALGQGPEFLTYFQNEAQLDKSGLPSDRFFAERPEGSVSTLKIQRTQQEDSAVYLCASSAGTSGGNIQYFGAGTRLSVL.

This clonotype has more than one count but fewer than ten. This chain links TRBV5-5 with TRBJ2-7, with D unresolved. Germline-derived CDR1 and CDR2 are SGHKS and YYEKEE (reference sequence). Trimming pared 2 bases from V and 0 bases from J, leaving 18 bases between. CDR3 size: 17 residues. The CDR3 DNA sequence: TGTGCCAGCAGCTTCGATATCATGGGGTTTAGCTCCTACGAGCAGTACTTC. Protein product: CASSFDIMGFSSYEQYF.

In this sample, this clonotype turned up a few times. V gene TRBV7-9 combines with J gene TRBJ1-1, with D unclear. V lost 5 bases and J 6 bases, leaving 19 bases between the germline ends. Germline V gives CDR1 SEHNR, CDR2 FQNEAQ (reference sequence). CDR3 length equals 15 residues. CDR3 in amino acids: CASSPGPGERSEAFF. For the CDR3, the DNA is TGTGCCAGCAGCCCCGGCCCGGGCGAAAGGTCTGAAGCTTTCTTT.

In its sample, this clonotype was seen many times. This rearrangement joins TRBV29-1 to TRBJ2-1, with 11 bases that match TRBD2. V lost 3 bases to trimming and J lost 4 bases; unmatched junction nucleotides: 5. Germline lookup yields CDR1 SQVTM and CDR2 ANQGSEA. CDR3 length: 15 residues. The CDR3 nucleotides read TGCAGCGTTGATCATAGCGGGAGGGAGTACAATGAGCAGTTCTTC. Its translation is CSVDHSGREYNEQFF.

The gene calls are TRBV4-1 and TRBJ2-5; no reliable D call. Trimming left V 0 bases short and J 0 bases short, with 8 bases between. Germline V CDR1 and CDR2: MGHRA, YSYEKL. CDR3 length: 15 residues. CDR3 loop: CASSQDSDYQETQYF. CDR3 nucleotide sequence: TGCGCCAGCAGCCAAGATTCCGATTACCAAGAGACCCAGTACTTC.

The rearrangement uses TRBV24-1 and TRBJ1-2; a weak D match, TRBD1 (6 bases). Germline values: CDR1 KGHDR, CDR2 SFDVKD. With 5 bases removed from V and 5 bases from J, the gap between germline ends came to 8 bases. This CDR3 comprises 12 residues. This CDR3 is CATSAGVYGYTF. In nucleotides, the CDR3 is TGTGCCACCAGTGCAGGGGTGTATGGCTACACCTTC.